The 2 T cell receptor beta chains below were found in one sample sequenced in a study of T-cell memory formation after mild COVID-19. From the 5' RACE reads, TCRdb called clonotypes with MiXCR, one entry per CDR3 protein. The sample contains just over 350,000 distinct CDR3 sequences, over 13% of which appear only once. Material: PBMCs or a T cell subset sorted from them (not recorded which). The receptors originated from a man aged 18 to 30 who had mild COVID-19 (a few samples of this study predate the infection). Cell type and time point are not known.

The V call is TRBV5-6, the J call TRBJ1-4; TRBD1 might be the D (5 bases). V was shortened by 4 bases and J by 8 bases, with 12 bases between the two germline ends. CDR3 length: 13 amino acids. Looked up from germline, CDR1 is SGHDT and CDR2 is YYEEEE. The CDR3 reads CASSRSGAEKLFF. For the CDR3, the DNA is TGTGCCAGCAGCAGATCCGGGGCCGAAAAACTGTTTTTT.

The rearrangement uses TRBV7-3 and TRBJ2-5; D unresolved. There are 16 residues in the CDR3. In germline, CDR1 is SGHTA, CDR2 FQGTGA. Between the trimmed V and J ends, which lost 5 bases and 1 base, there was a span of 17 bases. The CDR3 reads CASSRGNTAAQETQYF. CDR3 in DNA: TGTGCCAGCAGCCGAGGAAACACGGCAGCCCAAGAGACCCAGTACTTC.